A selection of T cell receptor beta chains follows, all from one sample in a study of T cells after yellow fever vaccination. In TCRdb, the 5' RACE reads were re-called with MiXCR into one record per CDR3 protein. Of about 340,000 distinct CDR3 sequences listed, approximately 12% are singletons. Specimen: CD4+ T cells sorted from PBMCs, collected 15 days after the yellow fever booster vaccination. All receptors come from a man aged 18 to 29 who received the YFV17D yellow fever vaccine. The CDR3 runs from the conserved cysteine through the conserved F or W. Fields, in order: J gene, V gene, clone size, D gene, CDR3 DNA, CDR3 protein. The D gene is left open where the match is weak. Part of the rows lack a size; the others show once, few, many or a class for expanded clones.

j_gene: TRBJ2-2; v_gene: TRBV2; abundance: .; d_gene: .; CDR3nt: TGTGCCAGCGGGACAACGAACACCGGGGAGCTGTTTTTT; CDR3aa: CASGTTNTGELFF
j_gene: TRBJ2-3; v_gene: TRBV28; abundance: .; d_gene: TRBD1; CDR3nt: TGTGCCAGCAGTCAGGGGGCTCGAGATACGCAGTATTTT; CDR3aa: CASSQGARDTQYF
j_gene: TRBJ1-4; v_gene: TRBV28; abundance: .; d_gene: .; CDR3nt: TGTGCCAGCAGAGAGAGGATGGGGGAAAAACTGTTTTTT; CDR3aa: CASRERMGEKLFF
j_gene: TRBJ1-6; v_gene: TRBV11-2; abundance: few; d_gene: .; CDR3nt: TGTGCCAGCAGCTGGCACGTCGGGGGACCGGGGCAAAATTCACCCCTCCACTTT; CDR3aa: CASSWHVGGPGQNSPLHF
j_gene: TRBJ2-7; v_gene: TRBV18; abundance: .; d_gene: .; CDR3nt: TGTGCCAGCTCACCACCGGGCGCGAACGAGCAGTACTTC; CDR3aa: CASSPPGANEQYF
j_gene: TRBJ2-3; v_gene: TRBV4-3; abundance: .; d_gene: .; CDR3nt: TGCGCCAGCAGCCAAAGAGGACAGTCTAGCACAGATACGCAGTATTTT; CDR3aa: CASSQRGQSSTDTQYF
j_gene: TRBJ2-1; v_gene: TRBV7-2; abundance: many; d_gene: TRBD1; CDR3nt: TGTGCCAGCAGCTCGGACAGGGGATCCTACAATGAGCAGTTCTTC; CDR3aa: CASSSDRGSYNEQFF
j_gene: TRBJ2-1; v_gene: TRBV29-1; abundance: few; d_gene: .; CDR3nt: TGCAGCGCATACCTTGGGGCAGGATACAATGAGCAGTTCTTC; CDR3aa: CSAYLGAGYNEQFF
j_gene: TRBJ1-5; v_gene: TRBV12-3/TRBV12-4; abundance: .; d_gene: .; CDR3nt: TGTGCCAGCAGTTTAACGAGGCTACAGCCCCAGCATTTT; CDR3aa: CASSLTRLQPQHF
j_gene: TRBJ1-5; v_gene: TRBV30; abundance: .; d_gene: .; CDR3nt: TGTGCCTGGAGCAGGCCCAATCAGCCCCAGCATTTT; CDR3aa: CAWSRPNQPQHF
j_gene: TRBJ2-3; v_gene: TRBV9; abundance: .; d_gene: .; CDR3nt: TGTGCCAGCAGCGGTCCTACCGGGGGGCGCACAGATACGCAGTATTTT; CDR3aa: CASSGPTGGRTDTQYF
j_gene: TRBJ1-2; v_gene: TRBV29-1; abundance: few; d_gene: .; CDR3nt: TGCAGCGTTGGTTTCGGCCAACACTATGGCTACACCTTC; CDR3aa: CSVGFGQHYGYTF